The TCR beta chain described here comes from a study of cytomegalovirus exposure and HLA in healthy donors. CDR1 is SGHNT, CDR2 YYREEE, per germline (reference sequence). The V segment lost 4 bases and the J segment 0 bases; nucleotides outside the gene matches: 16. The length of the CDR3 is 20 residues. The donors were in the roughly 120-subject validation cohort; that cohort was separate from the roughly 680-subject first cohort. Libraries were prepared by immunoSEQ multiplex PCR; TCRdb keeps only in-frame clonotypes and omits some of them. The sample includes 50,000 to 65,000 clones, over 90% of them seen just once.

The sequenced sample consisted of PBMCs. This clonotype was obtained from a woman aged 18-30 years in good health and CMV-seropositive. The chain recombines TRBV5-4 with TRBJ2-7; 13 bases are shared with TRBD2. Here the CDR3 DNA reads TGTGCCAGCAGCGCGGGACTAGCGGGGTCACGCTCGCGGGGCTCCTACGAGCAGTACTTC. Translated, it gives CASSAGLAGSRSRGSYEQYF.